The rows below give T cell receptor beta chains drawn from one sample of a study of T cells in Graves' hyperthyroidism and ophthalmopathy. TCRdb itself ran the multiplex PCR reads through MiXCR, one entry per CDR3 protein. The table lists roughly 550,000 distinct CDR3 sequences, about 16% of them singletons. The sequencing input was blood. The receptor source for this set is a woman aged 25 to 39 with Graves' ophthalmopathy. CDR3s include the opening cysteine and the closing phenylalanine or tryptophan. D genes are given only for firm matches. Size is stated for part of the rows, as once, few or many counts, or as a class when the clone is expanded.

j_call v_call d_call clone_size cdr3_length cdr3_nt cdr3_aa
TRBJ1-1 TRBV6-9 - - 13 TGTGCCAGCAGTTACACCGGGGCTCCTGAAGCTTTCTTT CASSYTGAPEAFF
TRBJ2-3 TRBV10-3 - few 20 TGTGCCATCAGTGAGTCCCCTCGACCGGGGCTGGATCCTAGCACAGATACGCAGTATTTT CAISESPRPGLDPSTDTQYF
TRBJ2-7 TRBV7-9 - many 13 TGTGCCAGCAGCAGAGACGCTGCCTACGAGCAGTACTTC CASSRDAAYEQYF
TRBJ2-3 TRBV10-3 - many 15 TGTGCCATCACTCCCGGGGAGCCAAGCACAGATACGCAGTATTTT CAITPGEPSTDTQYF
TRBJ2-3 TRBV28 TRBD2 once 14 TGTGCCAGCAGAAGCGGGACTAGCACAGATACGCAGTATTTT CASRSGTSTDTQYF
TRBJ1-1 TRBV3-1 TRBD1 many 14 TGTGCCAGCAGCCCGCAGGGGGGAAGGACTGAAGCTTTCTTT CASSPQGGRTEAFF
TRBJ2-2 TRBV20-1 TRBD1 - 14 TGCAGTGCCACTTACAGGGGAAACACCGGGGAGCTGTTTTTT CSATYRGNTGELFF
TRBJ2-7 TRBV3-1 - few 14 TGTGCCAGCAGCCTGACAGCCCGCTCCTACGAGCAGTACTTC CASSLTARSYEQYF
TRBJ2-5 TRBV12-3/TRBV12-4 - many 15 TGTGCCAGCAGTTGGACGGTGGGGTTTCAAGAGACCCAGTACTTC CASSWTVGFQETQYF
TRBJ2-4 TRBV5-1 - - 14 TGCGCCAGCAGCGCTGCAGGGGGGGCAAACATTCAGTACTTC CASSAAGGANIQYF
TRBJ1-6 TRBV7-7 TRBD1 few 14 TGTGCTAGCAGCTTAGGGACAGCCGGCTCACCCCTCCACTTT CASSLGTAGSPLHF
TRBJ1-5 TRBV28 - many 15 TGTGCCAGCAAGGTCGTCAGGGTTAGCAATCAGCCCCAGCATTTT CASKVVRVSNQPQHF
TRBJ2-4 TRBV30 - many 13 TGTGCCTGGACTCGATGGACACAAAACATTCAGTACTTC CAWTRWTQNIQYF
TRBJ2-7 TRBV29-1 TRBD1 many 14 TGCAGCGCCGGACAGGGTACTTTCCTGGGCGAGCAGTACTTC CSAGQGTFLGEQYF
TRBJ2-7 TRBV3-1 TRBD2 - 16 TGTGCCAGCAGCCAAGGGGGACTAGCGGGCTTCTACGAGCAGTACTTC CASSQGGLAGFYEQYF
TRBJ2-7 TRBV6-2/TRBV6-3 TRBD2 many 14 TGTGCCAGCAGTCTAGCGGGAGTCCCCTACGAGCAGTACTTC CASSLAGVPYEQYF
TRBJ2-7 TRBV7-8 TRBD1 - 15 TGTGCCAGCAGAAGGGACAGGGATATTTCCTACGAGCAGTACTTC CASRRDRDISYEQYF
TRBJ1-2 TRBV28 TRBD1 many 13 TGTGCCAGCAGTGGATCGACAGGGTTTGGCTACACCTTC CASSGSTGFGYTF
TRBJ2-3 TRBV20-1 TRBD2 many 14 TGCAGTGCTAGTTTTGGCGGGAGGGCTGATACGCAGTATTTT CSASFGGRADTQYF
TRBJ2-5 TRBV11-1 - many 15 TGTGCCAGCAGCTTAGCCAGGAGACTAAAAGAGACCCAGTACTTC CASSLARRLKETQYF
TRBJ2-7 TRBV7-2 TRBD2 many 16 TGTGCCAGCAGCACCGGGACTAGCGTTGACTCCTACGAGCAGTACTTC CASSTGTSVDSYEQYF
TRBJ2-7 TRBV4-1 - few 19 TGCGCCAGCAGCCAAGAACGTCTCGGTGTTCATTTTACGTCCTACGAGCAGTACTTC CASSQERLGVHFTSYEQYF
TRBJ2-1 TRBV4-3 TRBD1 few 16 TGCGCCAGCAGCCTCAAACACAGGGGGCCGTACAATGAGCAGTTCTTC CASSLKHRGPYNEQFF
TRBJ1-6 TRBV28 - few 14 TGTGCCAGCAGTTTACAGTCGAGCTATTCACCCCTCCACTTT CASSLQSSYSPLHF
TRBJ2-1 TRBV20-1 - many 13 TGCAGTGCGGTCAAAGCGAGGTCCAATGAGCAGTTCTTC CSAVKARSNEQFF
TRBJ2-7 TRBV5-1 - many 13 TGCGCCAGCAGCTTAGTAGCCTCCTACGAGCAGTACTTC CASSLVASYEQYF
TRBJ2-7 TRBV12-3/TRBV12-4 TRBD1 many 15 TGTGCCAGCAGTTTAGCCGTGGGACAGGGCTACGAGCAGTACTTC CASSLAVGQGYEQYF
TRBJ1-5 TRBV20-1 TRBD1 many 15 TGCAGTGCTAGATGGGACAGGGGGAGCAATCAGCCCCAGCATTTT CSARWDRGSNQPQHF
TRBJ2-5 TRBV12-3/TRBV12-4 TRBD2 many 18 TGTGCCAGCAGTTTTCCTGGCCCGGGACTAGCGGGATTCGAGACCCAGTACTTC CASSFPGPGLAGFETQYF
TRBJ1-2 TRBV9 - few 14 TGTGCCAGCAGCGCCCGACAGGCTCAATATGGCTACACCTTC CASSARQAQYGYTF
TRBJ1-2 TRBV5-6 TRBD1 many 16 TGTGCCAGCCAAATTACAGGGGACGAATTTAACTATGGCTACACCTTC CASQITGDEFNYGYTF
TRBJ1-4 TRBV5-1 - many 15 TGCGCCAGCAGCTTGGTGGACAGCTTTAATGAAAAACTGTTTTTT CASSLVDSFNEKLFF
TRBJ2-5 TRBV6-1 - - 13 TGTGCCAGCACCCAACTCACGCAGGAGACCCAGTACTTC CASTQLTQETQYF
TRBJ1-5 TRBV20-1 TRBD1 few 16 TGCAGTGCTAGGAGGTACAGGGGGTTTAGCAATCAGCCCCAGCATTTT CSARRYRGFSNQPQHF
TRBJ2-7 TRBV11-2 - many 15 TGTGCCAGCAGCCCAGGTCCCTCAAGCTCCTACGAGCAGTACTTC CASSPGPSSSYEQYF
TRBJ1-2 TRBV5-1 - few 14 TGCGCCAGCAACTTCCCCGACAGGCCTAGAGGCTACACCTTC CASNFPDRPRGYTF
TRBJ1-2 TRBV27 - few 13 TGTGCCAGCAGCTTATCCCAGGTCGGTGGCTACACCTTC CASSLSQVGGYTF
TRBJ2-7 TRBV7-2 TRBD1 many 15 TGTGCCAGCAGCTTAGTGGGACAGGGGCCCTACGAGCAGTACTTC CASSLVGQGPYEQYF
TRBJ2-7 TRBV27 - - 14 TGTGCCAGCAGTCCAATTCGTGGTACCTACGAGCAGTACTTC CASSPIRGTYEQYF
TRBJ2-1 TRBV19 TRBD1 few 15 TGTGCCAGTAGTAAACAGGGACAGGGGTTCGATGAGCAGTTCTTC CASSKQGQGFDEQFF
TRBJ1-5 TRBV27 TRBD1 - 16 TGTGCCAGCAGTTTAATTTGGGACAGGGGCGGGCAGCCCCAGCATTTT CASSLIWDRGGQPQHF
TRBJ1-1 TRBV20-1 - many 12 TGCAGTGCTAGAGCGATGAACACTGAAGCTTTCTTT CSARAMNTEAFF
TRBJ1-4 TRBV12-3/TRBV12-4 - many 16 TGTGCCAGCAGTCAAGAACCGGGACGGCCAAATGAAAAACTGTTTTTT CASSQEPGRPNEKLFF
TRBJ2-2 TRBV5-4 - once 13 TGTGCCTCAGGGGGGATGGACACCGGGGAGCTGTTTTTT CASGGMDTGELFF
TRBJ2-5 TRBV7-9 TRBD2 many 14 TGTGCCAGCAGCCTACTAGCGGGGCAAGAGACCCAGTACTTC CASSLLAGQETQYF
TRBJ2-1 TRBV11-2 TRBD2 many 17 TGTGCCAGCAGCCCCAGCTTAAGCGGGAGGGCCTACAATGAGCAGTTCTTC CASSPSLSGRAYNEQFF
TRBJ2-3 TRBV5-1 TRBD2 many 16 TGCGCCAGCAGCTGGACTAGCGGGAAGGGCACAGATACGCAGTATTTT CASSWTSGKGTDTQYF
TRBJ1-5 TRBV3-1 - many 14 TGTGCCAGCAGCGCCCGGGACGGTAATCAGCCCCAGCATTTT CASSARDGNQPQHF
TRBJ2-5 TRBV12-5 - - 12 TGTGCTAGTGGTGGGGAGGAAGAGACCCAGTACTTC CASGGEEETQYF
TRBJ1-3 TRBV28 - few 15 TGTGCCAGCAGTTTATCAGGGAAGGCTGGAAACACCATATATTTT CASSLSGKAGNTIYF
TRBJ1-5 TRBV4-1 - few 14 TGCGCCAGCAGCCAACCGGGGTCCACTCAGCCCCAGCATTTT CASSQPGSTQPQHF
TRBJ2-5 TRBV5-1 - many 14 TGCGCCAGCAGCGCCAGGACAGCACAAGAGACCCAGTACTTC CASSARTAQETQYF
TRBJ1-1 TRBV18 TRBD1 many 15 TGTGCCAGCTCACCCAACCGGACAGGGAACACTGAAGCTTTCTTT CASSPNRTGNTEAFF
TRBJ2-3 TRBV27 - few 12 TGTGCCAGCAGTAGCGGCTCAGATACGCAGTATTTT CASSSGSDTQYF
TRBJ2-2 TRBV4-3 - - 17 TGCGCCAGCAGCCAAGATGGCGGACAGCCACTCACCGGGGAGCTGTTTTTT CASSQDGGQPLTGELFF
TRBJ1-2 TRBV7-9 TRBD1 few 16 TGTGCCAGCAGCTCACCCTCGGGACAGGGGGAGGCTGGCTACACCTTC CASSSPSGQGEAGYTF
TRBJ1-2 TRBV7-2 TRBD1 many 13 TGTGCCAGCAGCTCCAGGGGGAACTATGGCTACACCTTC CASSSRGNYGYTF
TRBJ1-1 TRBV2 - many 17 TGTGCCAGCAGTGATAGTACGGGTACCGCGGAATTCCCTGAAGCTTTCTTT CASSDSTGTAEFPEAFF